The 23 T cell receptor beta chains below were found in one sample sequenced in a study of immune heterogeneity within non-small cell lung tumors. Template material comprised bulk tumor genomic DNA at 550 to 650 ng per sample. Several biopsies were spaced far apart within each primary tumor and obtained as surgery took place. Enrolled individuals presented with untreated, newly diagnosed non-small cell lung cancer and received curative surgery. Multiplex PCR employing 32 V and 13 J primers generated amplicons of the TCR beta CDR3. TCRdb redid the calling of the multiplex PCR reads with MiXCR, one entry per CDR3 protein. The sample records 20,000 to 25,000 distinct CDR3 sequences, 25% to 35% being singletons. Sequencing input: lung tumor tissue. The receptors derive from a man in his forties with non-small cell lung cancer.

To note about this clonotype: This could be a read error, since a much larger clone is one nucleotide away. This chain joins TRBV12-3 or TRBV12-4 and TRBJ1-2; D is perhaps TRBD1 (6 bases). The CDR3 extends over 13 amino acids. Here the CDR3 DNA reads TGTGCCAGCAGGTCAGGGGCAAACTATGACTACACCTTC. Translated: CASRSGANYDYTF.

This clonotype was detected many times. The chain employs TRBV2 and TRBJ1-1; 8 bases agree with TRBD1. Germline V lookup: CDR1 SNHLY, CDR2 FYNNEI. Trimming took 3 bases from V and 7 from J; bases not matched to a gene: 4. The CDR3 sequence is 13 residues long. The CDR3 coding sequence is TGTGCCAGCAGTGAGCGAGACAGGGGTGAAGCTTTCTTT. It encodes CASSERDRGEAFF. Combining the CDR3 with reference TRBV2 and TRBJ1-1 gives the whole variable domain EPEVTQTPSHQVTQMGQEVILRCVPISNHLYFYWYRQILGQKVEFLVSFYNNEISEKSEIFDDQFSVERPDGSNFTLKIRSTKLEDSAMYFCASSERDRGEAFFGQGTRLTVV.

The chain uses TRBV20-1 and TRBJ2-3; possible D gene TRBD2, 6 bases. Germline V gene data show CDR1 as DFQATT and CDR2 as SNEGSKA (reference sequence). The CDR3 is 14 residues long. The germline V and J ends were trimmed by 3 bases and 8 bases, with 18 bases remaining between them. As DNA, the CDR3 is TGCAGTGCTAGGGAGGGAGCCCAGTCGGGTACGCAGTATTTT. Protein product: CSAREGAQSGTQYF.

This clonotype appeared many times. This chain joins TRBV6-1 and TRBJ1-5, with D perhaps TRBD1 (6 bases). The CDR3 extends over 13 amino acids. The germline V gene has CDR1 MNHNS and CDR2 SASEGT. V lost 7 bases to trimming and J lost 4 bases, with 11 bases between them. The DNA of the CDR3 is TGTGCCAGCAAGGGGACACCTAATCAGCCCCAGCATTTT. Its protein product is CASKGTPNQPQHF.

This clonotype was seen repeatedly, ten times or more. The chain combines TRBV5-4 with TRBJ2-7; 9 bases are shared with TRBD2. Looked up from germline, CDR1 is SGHNT and CDR2 is YYREEE (reference sequence). CDR3 length equals 15 residues. V lost 2 bases to trimming and J lost 2 bases; unmatched junction nucleotides: 5. The CDR3 bases are TGTGCCAGCAGCTTCGGGGGCGGGAGGGCCTACGAGCAGTACTTC. Translation gives CASSFGGGRAYEQYF.

Turning to this clonotype: This sequence may be a read error, since a much larger clone differs from it by one base. CDR3 nucleotides: TGCGCCAGCAGCTTGGAAGTCATTCCCTACGAGCAGTACTTC. Amino acids: CASSLEVIPYEQYF. V usage is TRBV5-1 and J usage is TRBJ2-7; D remains ambiguous. The CDR3 contains 14 residues. Germline V gene lookup returns CDR1 SGHRS and CDR2 YFSETQ. V was clipped by 0 bases and J by 2 bases, with 9 bases between them.

The V and J genes are TRBV20-1 and TRBJ1-2; no reliable D call. Germline V gene data show CDR1 as DFQATT and CDR2 as SNEGSKA (reference sequence). V was cut by 4 bases and J by 0 bases, with 12 bases left in between. This CDR3 contains 14 residues. CDR3 DNA: TGCAGTGCTATTACGGGCGTAGCTAACTATGGCTACACCTTC. Amino acids: CSAITGVANYGYTF.

This clonotype was recorded a few times. The chain combines TRBV9 with TRBJ2-7, with TRBD1 as a possible D gene (6 bases). The V gene's germline CDR1 is SGDLS and CDR2 YYNGEE. This CDR3 contains 15 residues. With 0 bases removed from V and 5 bases from J, the gap between germline ends came to 15 bases. The CDR3: CASSVGRTVGNEQYF. CDR3 coding DNA: TGTGCCAGCAGCGTAGGCAGGACAGTGGGCAACGAGCAGTACTTC.

J is TRBJ2-1 and V is TRBV9, with 10 bases aligning to TRBD2. The CDR3 spans 15 residues. From germline, CDR1 is SGDLS and CDR2 YYNGEE. The V and J ends lost 2 bases and 8 bases, in that order; junction bases with no gene match: 7. CDR3 sequence reads: CASSVGGTSVDEQFF. For the CDR3, the DNA is TGTGCCAGCAGCGTGGGAGGGACTAGCGTCGATGAGCAGTTCTTC. The full variable domain, its missing parts supplied by reference TRBV9 and TRBJ2-1, is DSGVTQTPKHLITATGQRVTLRCSPRSGDLSVYWYQQSLDQGLQFLIQYYNGEERAKGNILERFSAQQFPDLHSELNLSSLELGDSALYFCASSVGGTSVDEQFFGPGTRLTVL.

This clonotype was recorded at least ten times. The chain combines TRBV27 with TRBJ2-2; maybe TRBD2 (6 bases). CDR1 and CDR2 (germline): MNHEY, SMNVEV (reference sequence). Trimming shortened V by 5 bases and J by 4 bases, and 14 bases separated the two germline ends. The CDR3 spans 15 residues. The CDR3 DNA sequence: TGTGCCAGCAGTGAAGGCAGCGGGTTCACCGGGGAGCTGTTTTTT. As protein: CASSEGSGFTGELFF.

This clonotype was found many times. V usage is TRBV12-3 or TRBV12-4 and J usage is TRBJ1-1, with D perhaps matching TRBD1 (5 bases). V was trimmed by 6 bases and J by 3 bases, leaving 11 bases between them. This CDR3 has 13 residues. CDR3 bases: TGTGCCAGCAGAACGGGGGGGGACACTGAAGCTTTCTTT. Protein product: CASRTGGDTEAFF.

The table lists this clonotype with a few counts. The chain joins TRBV27 to TRBJ1-4; TRBD1 matches at 7 bases. J gave up 3 bases and V 6 bases, and 4 bases lay outside the gene matches. The germline V gene encodes CDR1 MNHEY and CDR2 SMNVEV (reference sequence). The CDR3 totals 14 residues. In DNA, the CDR3 is TGTGCCAGCAGGGTACAGGGGTCTAATGAAAAACTGTTTTTT. Its protein is CASRVQGSNEKLFF.

This clonotype was picked up many times. The genes are TRBV2 and TRBJ2-3; D remains ambiguous. CDR1 is SNHLY, CDR2 FYNNEI, per germline. Trimming took off 1 base at V and 4 bases at J, with 3 bases between the two ends. The CDR3 extends over 12 amino acids. The CDR3: CASSEDSDTQYF. The CDR3 DNA sequence: TGTGCCAGCAGTGAAGACTCAGATACGCAGTATTTT.

This clonotype appeared a few times. The chain has TRBV4-1 and TRBJ2-5, with D unclear. Germline CDR1 is MGHRA and CDR2 is YSYEKL. The CDR3 is made up of 14 amino acids. The V end lost 0 bases, the J end lost 3 bases, and 8 bases lay between the germline ends. CDR3 in DNA: TGCGCCAGCAGCCAAGATTCCGTGGAAGAGACCCAGTACTTC. It specifies CASSQDSVEETQYF.

Regarding this clonotype: Here the CDR3 omits its conserved ending phenylalanine or tryptophan, so a read error is the likely source. This sequence joins TRBV12-3 or TRBV12-4 and TRBJ1-5; 7 nucleotides match TRBD1. V lost 7 bases and J lost 5; bases outside the gene matches: 8. The CDR3 is 14 residues long. In DNA, the CDR3 is TGTGCCAGCAAAAAGGACAGGCGGGATCAGCCCCAGCATCTT. Its translation is CASKKDRRDQPQHL.

Note on this clonotype: A much larger clonotype is one base distant, so this may be a read error. CDR3 protein: CASKDENYEQYF. The CDR3 DNA reads TGTGCCAGCAAGGATGAGAACTACGAGCAGTACTTC. The V call is TRBV2, the J call TRBJ2-7, with unresolved D. V dropped 7 bases and J dropped 3 bases, with 10 bases sitting between them. Germline CDR1 is SNHLY and CDR2 is FYNNEI. The CDR3 runs to 12 residues.

This clonotype was picked up a small number of times. A much larger clonotype is one base distant, so this may be a read error. The chain has TRBV27 and TRBJ2-7, with 10 bases matching TRBD1. Germline V gene lookup returns CDR1 MNHEY and CDR2 SMNVEV (reference sequence). The CDR3 has 13 residues. The CDR3 DNA sequence: TGTGCCAGCAAGCGGACAGGGGGATACGAGCGGTACTTC. Encoded protein: CASKRTGGYERYF.

The chain uses TRBV7-3 and TRBJ2-3; no clear D gene. This CDR3 region has 13 residues. V lost 4 bases and J lost 6, with 11 bases in between. In germline, CDR1 is SGHTA, CDR2 FQGTGA. The CDR3 nucleotides are TGTGCCAGCAGCTCCCGACATCCCGATACGCAGTATTTT. This sequence encodes CASSSRHPDTQYF.

CDR3 amino acids: CASSSWIEQETQYF. CDR3 DNA: TGTGCCAGCAGCTCGTGGATAGAGCAAGAGACCCAGTACTTC. V gene TRBV7-9 combines with J gene TRBJ2-5; D gene unclear. This CDR3 contains 14 residues. Trimming stripped 4 bases from V and 2 bases from J, with 11 bases between. CDR1 and CDR2 from the germline V gene are SEHNR and FQNEAQ (reference sequence).

This clonotype appeared many times. The gene calls are TRBV6-1 and TRBJ2-2; D is undetermined. In germline, CDR1 is MNHNS, CDR2 SASEGT. CDR3 size: 15 residues. The V end was cut by 7 bases, the J end by 0 bases, with 12 bases between. This CDR3 reads CASTFGPANTGELFF. CDR3 DNA: TGTGCCAGCACCTTCGGGCCCGCGAACACCGGGGAGCTGTTTTTT.

This clonotype appeared a few times. V is TRBV20-1 and J is TRBJ1-1; 7 positions match TRBD1. The CDR3 contains 13 residues. V trimming: 4 bases; J trimming: 4 bases; junction bases outside the gene matches: 6. CDR1 is DFQATT, CDR2 SNEGSKA, per germline (reference sequence). The CDR3 here is CSAINRGVTEAFF. For the CDR3, the DNA is TGCAGTGCTATTAACAGGGGAGTCACTGAAGCTTTCTTT.

The J gene is TRBJ2-7, the V gene TRBV7-2; 7 nucleotides align to TRBD1. V dropped 2 bases and J dropped 3; count of bases not matched to a gene: 7. Germline V gene sequence: CDR1 SGHTA, CDR2 FQGNSA. This CDR3 is 15 amino acids long. In DNA, the CDR3 is TGTGCCAGCAGCTTACTTTTTGGGGACAGCTACGAGCAGTACTTC. Residues: CASSLLFGDSYEQYF. Variable domain in full (rest from reference TRBV7-2 and TRBJ2-7): GAGVSQSPSNKVTEKGKDVELRCDPISGHTALYWYRQSLGQGLEFLIYFQGNSAPDKSGLPSDRFSAERTGGSVSTLTIQRTQQEDSAVYLCASSLLFGDSYEQYFGPGTRLTVT.

As for this clonotype: With a much larger clone just one base away, this may be a read error. V gene TRBV10-3 combines with J gene TRBJ1-2; D is ambiguous. Germline loops: CDR1 ENHRY, CDR2 SYGVKD. This CDR3 is 13 amino acids long. The CDR3 DNA reads as TGTGCCATCAGGCCGAACCTCACCCTTGGCCACACCTTC. Protein: CAIRPNLTLGHTF.